Sequencing of this TCR beta chain was carried out in a study of T cells in localized non-small cell lung cancer. The study, taken as a whole, reports: Paired adjacent lung recovered a median roughly 56 of the top 100 tumor clones.

Comment on this clone: Its antigen is not identified.

Measured with immunoSEQ multiplex PCR; TCRdb has only the in-frame clones, and not every one. Found here are over 25,000 clones, over 75% of them singletons; the top ten hold about 16%. The sequencing used peripheral blood, collected before any cancer treatment. The clonotype originates from a male donor at least 60 years old with stage III squamous cell lung carcinoma.

CDR3 residues: CASSYYRGLNTEAFF. The CDR3 DNA follows: TGTGCCAGCAGTTACTATCGGGGGCTGAACACTGAAGCTTTCTTT. The chain carries TRBV6-6 and TRBJ1-1, with a possible D match to TRBD1 (6 bases). Trimming took off 1 base at V and 0 bases at J, with 9 bases between the two ends. This CDR3 is built from 15 residues. Germline values: CDR1 MNHNY, CDR2 SVGAGI (reference sequence).